These 21 T cell receptor beta chains originate from one sample sequenced in a study of identical twins. Via MiXCR, TCRdb re-called the 5' RACE reads, giving one row per CDR3 protein. The table lists just under 650,000 distinct CDR3 sequences, just over 7% of them singletons. The data were also submitted as part of a second study, on yellow fever vaccine responses in identical twins.

Sequencing was performed on PBMCs. The source of these receptors is a woman younger than 30 in good health.

This clonotype came up a few times. The CDR3 is CASSLGTSTNEKLFF. DNA of the CDR3: TGTGCCAGCAGCTTAGGTACCAGTACTAATGAAAAACTGTTTTTT. The rearrangement joins TRBV7-9 to TRBJ1-4; D unresolved. The CDR3 is 15 amino acids. Germline-derived CDR1 and CDR2 are SEHNR and FQNEAQ (reference sequence). Trimming shortened V by 1 base and J by 2 bases, and 8 bases separated the two germline ends.

The chain recombines TRBV4-1 with TRBJ2-7; maybe TRBD1 (6 bases). Germline V lookup: CDR1 MGHRA, CDR2 YSYEKL. V lost 0 bases and J lost 6, with 9 bases in between. The CDR3 has 13 amino acids. This CDR3 is CASSQEQGSEQYV. As DNA, the CDR3 is TGCGCCAGCAGCCAAGAACAGGGAAGCGAGCAGTACGTC.

This clonotype was picked up many times. The gene calls are TRBV20-1 and TRBJ2-7; D not certain. This CDR3 is built from 11 residues. Looked up from germline, CDR1 is DFQATT and CDR2 is SNEGSKA (reference sequence). Trimming stripped 6 bases from V and 3 bases from J, with 9 bases between. Here the CDR3 DNA reads TGCAGTGCGGTAGCAGACTACGAGCAGTACGTC. Translated: CSAVADYEQYV.

The V call is TRBV4-1, the J call TRBJ1-4; D uncertain. The germline gives CDR1 MGHRA, CDR2 YSYEKL. V was cut by 0 bases and J by 7 bases, with 12 bases left in between. This CDR3 is 15 amino acids long. CDR3 loop: CASSQDPAVGEKLFF. CDR3 DNA sequence: TGCGCCAGCAGCCAAGATCCTGCCGTGGGTGAAAAACTGTTTTTT.

This clonotype was counted at least ten times. This chain connects TRBV28 to TRBJ2-7; a weak D match, TRBD1 (7 bases). V lost 3 bases to trimming and J lost 4 bases, with 16 bases between them. Germline CDR1 reads MDHEN; CDR2 reads SYDVKM. The CDR3 contains 15 residues. The CDR3, as DNA: TGTGCCAGCAGTTTTCCGGGCAGGGGGGTGTACGAGCAGTACTTC. Its protein is CASSFPGRGVYEQYF. Using reference TRBV28 and TRBJ2-7 for the parts outside the CDR3, the full variable domain is DVKVTQSSRYLVKRTGEKVFLECVQDMDHENMFWYRQDPGLGLRLIYFSYDVKMKEKGDIPEGYSVSREKKERFSLILESASTNQTSMYLCASSFPGRGVYEQYFGPGTRLTVT.

This clonotype has a handful of counts. The chain couples TRBV7-9 to TRBJ2-7; D call uncertain. Germline lookup yields CDR1 SEHNR and CDR2 FQNEAQ (reference sequence). This CDR3 is 14 amino acids long. Trimming shortened V by 2 bases and J by 0 bases, and 8 bases separated the two germline ends. CDR3 nucleotide sequence: TGTGCCAGCAGCTTATCCCAGAACTCCTACGAGCAGTACTTC. Its protein is CASSLSQNSYEQYF. Full variable domain (missing parts from reference TRBV7-9 and TRBJ2-7): DTGVSQNPRHKITKRGQNVTFRCDPISEHNRLYWYRQTLGQGPEFLTYFQNEAQLEKSRLLSDRFSAERPKGSFSTLEIQRTEQGDSAMYLCASSLSQNSYEQYFGPGTRLTVT.

This clonotype was detected many times. This chain uses TRBV2 with TRBJ2-1; D unclear. Germline values: CDR1 SNHLY, CDR2 FYNNEI. The CDR3 covers 15 residues. The V gene lost 4 bases and the J gene lost 0 bases, with 10 bases spanning the gap. The CDR3 spells CASSAIRSSYNEQFF. The DNA of the CDR3 is TGTGCCAGCAGTGCCATTAGATCCTCCTACAATGAGCAGTTCTTC.

This clonotype came up many times. This chain connects TRBV20-1 to TRBJ1-6; D is undetermined. Germline V lookup: CDR1 DFQATT, CDR2 SNEGSKA (reference sequence). Between the trimmed V and J ends, which lost 0 bases and 10 bases, there was a span of 10 bases. The length of the CDR3 is 13 residues. CDR3 region: CSAREAETSPLHF. Here the CDR3 DNA reads TGCAGTGCTAGAGAGGCAGAAACCTCACCCCTCCACTTT.

The table lists this clonotype with many counts. V gene TRBV29-1 combines with J gene TRBJ1-2, with D possibly being TRBD1 (6 bases). There are 14 residues in the CDR3. In germline, CDR1 is SQVTM, CDR2 ANQGSEA. V was shortened by 7 bases and J by 6 bases, with 21 bases between the two germline ends. CDR3 protein: CSARGGQSPDGYTF. The DNA for the CDR3 is TGCAGCGCCCGGGGAGGACAGAGTCCCGATGGCTACACCTTC.

This clonotype has at least ten counts. The V and J genes are TRBV7-9 and TRBJ2-2; 8 bases align to TRBD1. Trimming took 5 bases from V and 1 from J; bases not matched to a gene: 9. The CDR3 is made up of 17 amino acids. Germline lookup yields CDR1 SEHNR and CDR2 FQNEAQ (reference sequence). The chain's CDR3 is CASSRHPGQGNTGELFF. CDR3 sequence (DNA): TGTGCCAGCAGCCGCCACCCTGGACAGGGGAACACCGGGGAGCTGTTTTTT.

This clonotype has ten or more counts. This chain uses TRBV5-6 with TRBJ2-1; TRBD2 aligns across 10 bases. The J segment lost 13 bases and the V segment lost 4 bases, leaving 8 bases of the junction unmatched. CDR1 and CDR2 from the germline V gene are SGHDT and YYEEEE. This CDR3 region has 13 residues. CDR3 sequence reads: CASSLRASGGQFF. CDR3 in DNA: TGTGCCAGCAGCCTTAGGGCTAGCGGGGGCCAGTTCTTC.

This clonotype has a handful of counts. V and J are TRBV20-1 and TRBJ1-1; 7 nucleotides match TRBD1. Germline V gene data show CDR1 as DFQATT and CDR2 as SNEGSKA (reference sequence). J gave up 5 bases and V 0 bases, and 9 bases lay outside the gene matches. This CDR3 is 15 amino acids long. The CDR3 region is CSARDVGQGGTEAFF. CDR3 bases: TGCAGTGCTAGAGATGTGGGGCAGGGGGGAACTGAAGCTTTCTTT.

The V and J genes are TRBV29-1 and TRBJ1-1, with no clear D. The CDR3 extends over 13 amino acids. Germline V CDR1 and CDR2: SQVTM, ANQGSEA. Trimming left V 7 bases short and J 4 bases short, with 16 bases between. The CDR3: CSAYLVGGTEAFF. DNA of the CDR3: TGCAGCGCCTACCTGGTAGGAGGCACTGAAGCTTTCTTT.

This clonotype has only a few counts. The chain uses TRBV7-2 and TRBJ2-5; D call uncertain. Per the germline V gene, CDR1 is SGHTA and CDR2 is FQGNSA. This CDR3 is 14 amino acids long. The V gene lost 5 bases and the J gene lost 2 bases, with 12 bases spanning the gap. The CDR3 DNA is TGTGCCAGCAGCCGCTCAAGGGCTCAAGAGACCCAGTACTTC. It is translated as CASSRSRAQETQYF.

In this sample, this clonotype turned up many times. The rearrangement joins TRBV5-1 to TRBJ1-4; unclear D gene. V gave up 2 bases and J gave up 0 bases, with 8 bases separating them. Germline V gene data show CDR1 as SGHRS and CDR2 as YFSETQ. The length of the CDR3 is 15 residues. As DNA, the CDR3 is TGCGCCAGCAGCTTAAGACAAGCAACTAATGAAAAACTGTTTTTT. This sequence encodes CASSLRQATNEKLFF.

The chain recombines TRBV28 with TRBJ1-1, with a possible D match to TRBD1 (5 bases). V lost 2 bases and J 4 bases, leaving 14 bases between the germline ends. Germline V gene lookup returns CDR1 MDHEN and CDR2 SYDVKM. This CDR3 spans 15 amino acids. The DNA for the CDR3 is TGTGCCAGCAGTTTAAGTCCAGGGAGTTTCACTGAAGCTTTCTTT. This codes for CASSLSPGSFTEAFF.

This chain connects TRBV18 to TRBJ2-7; a weak D match, TRBD1 (5 bases). V was trimmed by 6 bases and J by 6 bases, leaving 18 bases between them. The length of the CDR3 is 14 residues. Germline assignment: CDR1 KGHSH and CDR2 LQKENI. For the CDR3, the DNA is TGTGCCAGCTCTCCCGGATCAGGGTTCGGCGAGCAGTACTTC. Translation: CASSPGSGFGEQYF.

V is TRBV5-1 and J is TRBJ2-1, with 7 bases aligning to TRBD1. V gave up 8 bases and J gave up 1 base; unmatched junction bases: 6. There are 14 residues in the CDR3. Germline CDR1 SGHRS, CDR2 YFSETQ. CDR3: CASTRDSSYNEQFF. The CDR3 coding sequence is TGCGCCAGTACACGGGACAGTTCCTACAATGAGCAGTTCTTC.

The sample holds a few counts of this clonotype. V is TRBV15 and J is TRBJ2-2; the D is unclear. The CDR3 loop spans 12 amino acids. V shed 1 base and J shed 5 bases, with 2 bases lying between them. Germline CDR1 is LNHNV and CDR2 is YYDKDF (reference sequence). This CDR3 is CATSRGTGELFF. CDR3 nucleotides: TGTGCCACCAGCAGAGGGACCGGGGAGCTGTTTTTT.

The V and J genes are TRBV20-1 and TRBJ2-7, with 10 positions matching TRBD2. The CDR3 totals 14 residues. Per germline, CDR1 DFQATT and CDR2 SNEGSKA (reference sequence). The junction had 3 bases not matched to a gene; V was cut back by 0 bases and J by 4 bases. CDR3 DNA sequence: TGCAGTGCTAGAGATAGCGGGAGGCATTACGAGCAGTACTTC. Protein product: CSARDSGRHYEQYF.

This clonotype has just a few counts. V is TRBV20-1 and J is TRBJ1-4; D might be TRBD1 (5 bases). Trimming left V 1 base short and J 5 bases short, with 14 bases between. The CDR3 has 15 residues. Germline loops: CDR1 DFQATT, CDR2 SNEGSKA (reference sequence). CDR3 in DNA: TGCAGTGCTAGAGCAACCGGGACGGTAAATGAAAAACTGTTTTTT. Translated: CSARATGTVNEKLFF.